Presented here are 15 T cell receptor beta chains from one specimen sequenced in a study of cytomegalovirus exposure and HLA in healthy donors. With 60 Vbeta and 13 Jbeta primers, the PCR was carried out. The table came from immunoSEQ multiplex PCR; TCRdb's copy has only in-frame clones and leaves some out. The sample carries fewer than 200,000 clones, roughly 77% recorded once. Sequenced: PBMCs. Receptors originate from a male donor in good health and CMV-seronegative.

This chain joins TRBV27 and TRBJ1-1; tentatively, D is TRBD1 (6 bases). V gave up 6 bases and J gave up 9 bases, with 20 bases separating them. The CDR3 length is 14 residues. Germline V CDR1 and CDR2: MNHEY, SMNVEV (reference sequence). The CDR3 nucleotides read TGTGCCAGCAGCTCCACCCCGGGTAGGGGGAAAGCTTTCTTT. This sequence encodes CASSSTPGRGKAFF.

This chain links TRBV29-1 with TRBJ2-7; TRBD1 matches at 7 bases. The CDR3 sequence is 13 residues long. J gave up 3 bases and V 6 bases, and 8 bases lay outside the gene matches. CDR1 and CDR2 (germline): SQVTM, ANQGSEA. CDR3 sequence (DNA): TGCAGCGTGAGATACAGGGGTAACTACGAGCAGTACTTC. This gives the protein CSVRYRGNYEQYF.

The chain carries TRBV5-5 and TRBJ2-3; no clear D gene. CDR3 length: 14 residues. Deletions cut 1 base from V and 0 bases from J, with 6 bases between. CDR1 is SGHKS and CDR2 is YYEKEE in the germline V gene (reference sequence). Here the CDR3 reads CASSLTTSTDTQYF. As DNA, the CDR3 is TGTGCCAGCAGCTTGACTACTAGCACAGATACGCAGTATTTT. Drawing the rest from reference TRBV5-5 and TRBJ2-3, the complete variable domain is DAGVTQSPTHLIKTRGQQVTLRCSPISGHKSVSWYQQVLGQGPQFIFQYYEKEERGRGNFPDRFSARQFPNYSSELNVNALLLGDSALYLCASSLTTSTDTQYFGPGTRLTVL.

J is TRBJ2-1 and V is TRBV2; TRBD1 aligns across 7 bases. In germline, CDR1 is SNHLY, CDR2 FYNNEI. J was trimmed by 8 bases and V by 5 bases; bases with no gene match: 9. The CDR3 has 14 residues. The CDR3: CASSPPGTVHEQFF. The CDR3, as DNA: TGTGCCAGCAGTCCACCCGGGACAGTCCATGAGCAGTTCTTC.

This clone has just a few counts. The V gene is TRBV19, the J gene TRBJ2-1; D is unresolved. The germline CDR1 and CDR2 sequences are LNHDA and SQIVND (reference sequence). CDR3 size: 12 residues. Trimming pared 3 bases from V and 6 bases from J, leaving 6 bases between. The CDR3 region is CASSIPSNEQFF. As DNA, the CDR3 is TGTGCCAGTAGTATCCCCAGCAATGAGCAGTTCTTC.

The chain recombines TRBV2 with TRBJ2-5; no clear D. Per germline, CDR1 SNHLY and CDR2 FYNNEI. The CDR3 runs to 15 residues. V was pared by 3 bases and J by 2 bases, with 13 bases between. Written as DNA, the CDR3 is TGTGCCAGCAGTGACAGCAGGTCGACACAAGAGACCCAGTACTTC. Translating it yields CASSDSRSTQETQYF.

The rearrangement uses TRBV7-9 and TRBJ2-3; 8 positions match TRBD2. CDR1 and CDR2 (germline): SEHNR, FQNEAQ (reference sequence). The CDR3 is made up of 15 amino acids. The CDR3 DNA reads TGTTCCTTCGGGCGGCAGCGGGAGAGCACAGATACGCAGTATTTT. Amino acids: CSFGRQRESTDTQYF.

The chain links TRBV6-1 to TRBJ2-7, with 10 bases aligning to TRBD2. The CDR3 totals 14 residues. The germline V gene encodes CDR1 MNHNS and CDR2 SASEGT. V was pared by 7 bases and J by 3 bases, with 6 bases of the junction left unmatched. The CDR3 coding sequence is TGTGCCAGCAAACCCTGGACTAGCGGCTACGAGCAGTACTTC. Translation: CASKPWTSGYEQYF.

V gene TRBV19 combines with J gene TRBJ2-3, with D unclear. V lost 4 bases and J 0 bases, leaving 5 bases between the germline ends. Germline CDR1 LNHDA, CDR2 SQIVND (reference sequence). There are 13 residues in the CDR3. The DNA for the CDR3 is TGTGCCAGTAGTAAGACTAGCACAGATACGCAGTATTTT. It specifies CASSKTSTDTQYF.

This clone appeared once. The chain carries TRBV11-2 and TRBJ2-1, with 8 bases matching TRBD2. This CDR3 has 14 residues. Germline CDR1 is SGHAT and CDR2 is FQNNGV. V shed 1 base and J 7 bases; nucleotides not matched to a gene: 3. CDR3 region: CASSLAGGANEQFF. The CDR3 DNA reads TGTGCCAGCAGCTTAGCCGGGGGGGCTAATGAGCAGTTCTTC.

This clone was detected a few times. The chain joins TRBV30 to TRBJ1-5, with TRBD1 identical over 7 bases. J lost 4 bases, V lost 3 bases, and 3 bases had no gene match. The CDR3 consists of 13 residues. The V gene's germline CDR1 is GTSNPN and CDR2 SVGIG (reference sequence). The CDR3 bases are TGTGCCTGGAGCCAGGGACAGAATCAGCCCCAGCATTTT. Translating gives CAWSQGQNQPQHF.

This clone turned up a few times. This sample also contains other DNA sequences that code for the same CDR3. J is TRBJ2-7 and V is TRBV27; 7 bases are a match to TRBD1. V dropped 2 bases and J dropped 2; count of bases not matched to a gene: 3. CDR1 and CDR2 (germline): MNHEY, SMNVEV (reference sequence). CDR3 size: 14 residues. CDR3 bases: TGTGCCAGCAGTTTAGGGGGACAGACCTACGAGCAGTACTTC. It codes for CASSLGGQTYEQYF.

This chain links TRBV7-9 with TRBJ2-7; possible D gene TRBD1, 6 bases. The V and J ends lost 5 bases and 9 bases respectively, with 11 bases between them. Germline loops: CDR1 SEHNR, CDR2 FQNEAQ (reference sequence). The CDR3 extends over 11 amino acids. The CDR3 region is CASSPDSPQYF. The CDR3 DNA follows: TGTGCCAGCAGCCCGGACAGCCCGCAGTACTTC.

The chain is built from TRBV7-7 and TRBJ2-1, with D possibly TRBD2 on 6 matching bases. CDR3 length: 13 residues. V dropped 3 bases and J dropped 8 bases, with 11 bases sitting between them. Germline CDR1 SSHAT, CDR2 FNYEAQ (reference sequence). This CDR3 reads CASSFSGSHEQFF. In DNA form, the CDR3 reads TGTGCCAGCAGCTTCTCCGGGAGTCATGAGCAGTTCTTC. Using reference TRBV7-7 and TRBJ2-1 for the parts outside the CDR3, the full variable domain is GAGVSQSPRYKVTKRGQDVTLRCDPISSHATLYWYQQALGQGPEFLTYFNYEAQPDKSGLPSDRFSAERPEGSISTLTIQRTEQRDSAMYRCASSFSGSHEQFFGPGTRLTVL.

The gene calls are TRBV7-2 and TRBJ1-5; D possibly corresponds to TRBD1 (5 bases). The V end lost 5 bases, the J end lost 5 bases, and 10 bases lay between the germline ends. The CDR3 is made up of 13 amino acids. Germline CDR1 SGHTA, CDR2 FQGNSA. The CDR3 nucleotides are TGTGCCAGCAGCCGACAGCGGGATCAGCCCCAGCATTTT. Residues: CASSRQRDQPQHF.